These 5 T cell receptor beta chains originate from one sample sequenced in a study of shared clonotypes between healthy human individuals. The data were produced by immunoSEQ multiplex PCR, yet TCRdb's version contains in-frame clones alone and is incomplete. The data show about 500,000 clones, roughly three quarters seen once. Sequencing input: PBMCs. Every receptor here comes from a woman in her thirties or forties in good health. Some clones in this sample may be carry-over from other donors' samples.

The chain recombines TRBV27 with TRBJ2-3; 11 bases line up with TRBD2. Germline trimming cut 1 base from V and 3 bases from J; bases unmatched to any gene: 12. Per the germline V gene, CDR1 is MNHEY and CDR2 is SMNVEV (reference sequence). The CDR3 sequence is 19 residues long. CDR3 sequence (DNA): TGTGCCAGCAGTTTATGGGGGGTCGCGGCTAGCGGGAGGACAGATACGCAGTATTTT. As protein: CASSLWGVAASGRTDTQYF.

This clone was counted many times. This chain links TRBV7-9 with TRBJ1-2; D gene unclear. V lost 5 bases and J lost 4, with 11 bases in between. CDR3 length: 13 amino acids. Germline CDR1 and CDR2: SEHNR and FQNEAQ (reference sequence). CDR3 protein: CASSPDTAYGYTF. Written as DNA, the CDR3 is TGTGCCAGCAGCCCAGACACCGCCTATGGCTACACCTTC. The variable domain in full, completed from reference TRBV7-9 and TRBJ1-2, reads DTGVSQNPRHKITKRGQNVTFRCDPISEHNRLYWYRQTLGQGPEFLTYFQNEAQLEKSRLLSDRFSAERPKGSFSTLEIQRTEQGDSAMYLCASSPDTAYGYTFGSGTRLTVV.

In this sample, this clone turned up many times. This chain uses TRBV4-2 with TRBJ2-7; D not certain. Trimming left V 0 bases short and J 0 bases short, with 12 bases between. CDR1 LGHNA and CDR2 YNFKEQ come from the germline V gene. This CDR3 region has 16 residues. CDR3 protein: CASSQDPQVSSYEQYF. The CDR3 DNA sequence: TGTGCCAGCAGCCAAGATCCCCAAGTAAGCTCCTACGAGCAGTACTTC.

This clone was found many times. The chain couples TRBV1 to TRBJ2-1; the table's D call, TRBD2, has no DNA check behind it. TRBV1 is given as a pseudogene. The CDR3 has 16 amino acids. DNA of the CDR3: TGCACCAGCAGCCAAGGTGAGCAGCGGAATTACAATGAGCAGTTCTTC. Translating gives CTSSQGEQRNYNEQFF.

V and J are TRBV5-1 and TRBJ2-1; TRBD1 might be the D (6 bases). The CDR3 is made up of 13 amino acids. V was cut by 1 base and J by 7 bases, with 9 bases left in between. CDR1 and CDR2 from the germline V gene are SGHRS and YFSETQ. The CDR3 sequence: CASSLLGANEQFF. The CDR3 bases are TGCGCCAGCAGCTTGTTGGGGGCGAATGAGCAGTTCTTC.